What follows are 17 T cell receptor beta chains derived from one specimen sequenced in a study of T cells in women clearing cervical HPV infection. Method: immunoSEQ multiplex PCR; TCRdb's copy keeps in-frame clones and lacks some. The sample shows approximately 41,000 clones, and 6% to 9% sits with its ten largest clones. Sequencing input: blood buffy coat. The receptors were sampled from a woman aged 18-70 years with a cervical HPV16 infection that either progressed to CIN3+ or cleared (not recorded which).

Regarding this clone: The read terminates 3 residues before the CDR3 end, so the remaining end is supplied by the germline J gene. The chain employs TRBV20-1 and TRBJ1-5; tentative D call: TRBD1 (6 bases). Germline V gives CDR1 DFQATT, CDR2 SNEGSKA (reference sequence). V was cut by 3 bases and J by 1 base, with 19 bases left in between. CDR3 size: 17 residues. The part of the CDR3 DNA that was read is TGCAGTGCTAGTAGGCCGGGAGGGGGTCGCAGCAATCAGCCC. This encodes CSASRPGGGRSNQP. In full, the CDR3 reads CSASRPGGGRSNQPQHF.

The CDR3 bases that were read are TGTGCCAGCAGCTTTCTAGGTGGTGGGTATGGC. Translation: CASSFLGGGYG. The full-length CDR3 reads as CASSFLGGGYGYTF. The rearrangement uses TRBV7-2 and TRBJ1-2; D call uncertain. The read ends 3 residues shy of where the CDR3 ends; the end is completed using the germline J gene. Germline lookup yields CDR1 SGHTA and CDR2 FQGNSA. Trimming took 3 bases from V and 5 from J, leaving 13 bases between them. This CDR3 region has 14 residues.

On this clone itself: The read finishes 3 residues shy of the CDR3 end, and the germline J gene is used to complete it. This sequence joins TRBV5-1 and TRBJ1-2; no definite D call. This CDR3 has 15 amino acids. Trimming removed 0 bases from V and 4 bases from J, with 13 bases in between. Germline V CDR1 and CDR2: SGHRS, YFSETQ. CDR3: CASSLELGGGYGYTF. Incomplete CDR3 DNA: TGCGCCAGCAGCTTGGAGCTGGGTGGCGGCTATGGC.

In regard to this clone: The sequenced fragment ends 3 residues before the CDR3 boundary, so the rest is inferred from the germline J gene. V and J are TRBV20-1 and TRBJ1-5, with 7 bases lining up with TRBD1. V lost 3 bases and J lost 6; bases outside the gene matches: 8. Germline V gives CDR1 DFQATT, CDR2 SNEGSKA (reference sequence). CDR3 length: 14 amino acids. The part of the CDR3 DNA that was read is TGCAGTGCTAGTCGAGGAGGGGGCGGTCAGCCC. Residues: CSASRGGGGQP. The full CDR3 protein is CSASRGGGGQPQHF.

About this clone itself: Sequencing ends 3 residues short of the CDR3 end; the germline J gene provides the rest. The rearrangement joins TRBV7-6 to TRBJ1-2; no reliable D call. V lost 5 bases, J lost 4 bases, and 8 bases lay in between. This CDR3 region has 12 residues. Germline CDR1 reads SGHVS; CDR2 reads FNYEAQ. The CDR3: CASSRSFYGYTF. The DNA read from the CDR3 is TGTGCCAGCAGCCGGTCTTTCTATGGC.

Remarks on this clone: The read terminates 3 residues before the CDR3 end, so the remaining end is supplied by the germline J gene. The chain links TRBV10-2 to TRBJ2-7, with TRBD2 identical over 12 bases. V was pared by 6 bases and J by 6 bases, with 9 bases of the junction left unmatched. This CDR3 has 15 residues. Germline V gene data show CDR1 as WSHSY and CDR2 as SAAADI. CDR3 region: CASSPTSGSLGEQYF. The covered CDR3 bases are TGCGCCAGCAGCCCGACTAGCGGGAGTCTGGGCGAG.

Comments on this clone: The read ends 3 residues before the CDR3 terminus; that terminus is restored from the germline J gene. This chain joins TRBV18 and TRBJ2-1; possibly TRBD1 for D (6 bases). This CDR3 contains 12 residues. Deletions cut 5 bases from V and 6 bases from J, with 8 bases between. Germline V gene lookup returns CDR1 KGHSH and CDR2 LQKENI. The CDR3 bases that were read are TGTGCCAGCTCAATAGGGGGCAATGAG. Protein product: CASSIGGNE. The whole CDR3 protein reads CASSIGGNEQFF.

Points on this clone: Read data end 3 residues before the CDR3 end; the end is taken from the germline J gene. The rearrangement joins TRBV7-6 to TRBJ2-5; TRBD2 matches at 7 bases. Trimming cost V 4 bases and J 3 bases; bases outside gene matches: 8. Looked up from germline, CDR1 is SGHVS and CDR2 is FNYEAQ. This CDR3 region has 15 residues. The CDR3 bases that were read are TGTGCCAGCAGCTATTATCCCGGACTAGAAGAGACC. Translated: CASSYYPGLEET. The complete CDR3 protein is CASSYYPGLEETQYF. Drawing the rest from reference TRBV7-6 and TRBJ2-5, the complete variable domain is GAGVSQSPRYKVTKRGQDVALRCDPISGHVSLYWYRQALGQGPEFLTYFNYEAQQDKSGLPNDRFSAERPEGSISTLTIQRTEQRDSAMYRCASSYYPGLEETQYFGPGTRLLVL.

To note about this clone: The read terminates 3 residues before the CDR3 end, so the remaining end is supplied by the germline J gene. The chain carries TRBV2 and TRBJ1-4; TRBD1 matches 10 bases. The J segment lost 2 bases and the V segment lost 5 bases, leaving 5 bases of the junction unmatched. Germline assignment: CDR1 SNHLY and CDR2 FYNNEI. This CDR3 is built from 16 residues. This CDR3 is CASSMDRGFTNEKLFF. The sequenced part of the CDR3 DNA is TGTGCCAGCAGTATGGACAGGGGGTTTACTAATGAAAAA.

The covered CDR3 bases are TGCAGCGTCGCGACAGCCCTGAACACTGAA. Translating it yields CSVATALNTE. The complete CDR3 reads CSVATALNTEAFF. The rearrangement uses TRBV29-1 and TRBJ1-1; maybe TRBD1 (5 bases). From the germline J gene comes the end of the CDR3, since the read stops 3 residues before it. Germline loops: CDR1 SQVTM, CDR2 ANQGSEA. This CDR3 region has 13 residues. Trimming pared 6 bases from V and 0 bases from J, leaving 11 bases between.

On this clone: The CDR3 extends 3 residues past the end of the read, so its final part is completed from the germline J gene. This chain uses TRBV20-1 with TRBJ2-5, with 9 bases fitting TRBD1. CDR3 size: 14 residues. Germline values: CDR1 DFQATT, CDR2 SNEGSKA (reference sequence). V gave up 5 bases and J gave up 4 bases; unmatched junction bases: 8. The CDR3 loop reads CSAPTGGALETQYF. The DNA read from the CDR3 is TGCAGTGCTCCCACAGGGGGCGCGTTAGAGACC.

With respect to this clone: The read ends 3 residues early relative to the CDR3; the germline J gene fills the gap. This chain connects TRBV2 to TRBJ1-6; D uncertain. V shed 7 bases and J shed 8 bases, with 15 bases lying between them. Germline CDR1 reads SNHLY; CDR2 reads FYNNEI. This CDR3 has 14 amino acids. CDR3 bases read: TGTGCCAGCATGTTGGAGAAGGGCTATTCACCC. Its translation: CASMLEKGYSP. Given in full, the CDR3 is CASMLEKGYSPLHF.

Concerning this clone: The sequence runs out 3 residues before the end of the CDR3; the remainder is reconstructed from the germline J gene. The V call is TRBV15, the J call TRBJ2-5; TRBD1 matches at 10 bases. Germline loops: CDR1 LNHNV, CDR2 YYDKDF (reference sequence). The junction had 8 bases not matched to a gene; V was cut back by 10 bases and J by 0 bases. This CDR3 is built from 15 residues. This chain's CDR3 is CASTPGQGNQETQYF. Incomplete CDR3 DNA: TGTGCCAGCACGCCGGGACAGGGGAACCAAGAGACC. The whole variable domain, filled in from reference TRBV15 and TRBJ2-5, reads DAMVIQNPRYQVTQFGKPVTLSCSQTLNHNVMYWYQQKSSQAPKLLFHYYDKDFNNEADTPDNFQSRRPNTSFCFLDIRSPGLGDTAMYLCASTPGQGNQETQYFGPGTRLLVL.

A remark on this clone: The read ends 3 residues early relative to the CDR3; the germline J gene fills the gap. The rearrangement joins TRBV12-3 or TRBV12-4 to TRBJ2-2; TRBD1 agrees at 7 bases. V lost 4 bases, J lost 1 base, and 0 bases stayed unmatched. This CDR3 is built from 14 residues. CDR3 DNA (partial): TGTGCCAGCAGTTGGACAGGGAACACCGGGGAG. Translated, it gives CASSWTGNTGE. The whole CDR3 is CASSWTGNTGELFF.

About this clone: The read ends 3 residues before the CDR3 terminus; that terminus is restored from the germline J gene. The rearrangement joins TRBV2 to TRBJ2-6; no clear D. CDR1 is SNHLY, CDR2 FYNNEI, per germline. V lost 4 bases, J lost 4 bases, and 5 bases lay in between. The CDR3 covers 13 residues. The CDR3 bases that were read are TGTGCCAGCAGTGGGCCCGGGGCCAACGTC. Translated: CASSGPGANV. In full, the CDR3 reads CASSGPGANVLTF. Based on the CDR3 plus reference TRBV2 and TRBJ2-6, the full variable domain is EPEVTQTPSHQVTQMGQEVILRCVPISNHLYFYWYRQILGQKVEFLVSFYNNEISEKSEIFDDQFSVERPDGSNFTLKIRSTKLEDSAMYFCASSGPGANVLTFGAGSRLTVL.

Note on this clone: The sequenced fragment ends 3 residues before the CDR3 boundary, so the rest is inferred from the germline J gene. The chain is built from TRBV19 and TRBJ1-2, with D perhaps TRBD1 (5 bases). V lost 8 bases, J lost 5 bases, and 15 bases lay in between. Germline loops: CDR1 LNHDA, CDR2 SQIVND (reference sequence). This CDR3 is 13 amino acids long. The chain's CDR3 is CASSPTEDYGYTF. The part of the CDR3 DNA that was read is TGTGCCAGTTCCCCGACAGAGGATTATGGC.

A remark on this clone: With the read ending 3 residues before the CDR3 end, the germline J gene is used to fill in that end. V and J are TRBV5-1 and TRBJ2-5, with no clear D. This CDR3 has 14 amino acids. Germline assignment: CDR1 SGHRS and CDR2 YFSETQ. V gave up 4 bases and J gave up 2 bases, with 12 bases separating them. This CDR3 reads CASSSRRHQETQYF. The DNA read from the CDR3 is TGCGCCAGCAGCAGCCGGCGACATCAAGAGACC.